This note documents a single T cell receptor beta chain sequence. Profiled with immunoSEQ multiplex PCR; TCRdb holds only in-frame clones, not every one. The table records roughly 200,000 clones, less than 90% of them present only once. These data come from a study of blood T cell repertoires in COVID-19. Study overall: COVID-19 samples, acute and convalescent, were from the United States, Italy and Spain.

Germline CDR1 and CDR2: DFQATT and SNEGSKA (reference sequence). After removal of 3 bases from V and 3 bases from J, the junction contained 7 bases not matched to a gene. This CDR3 is 16 amino acids long. Sequencing was done on a sample of peripheral blood. The chain couples TRBV20-1 to TRBJ2-2, with 10 bases lining up with TRBD2. This clonotype was obtained from a human donor in a cohort sampled during active COVID-19. CDR3 sequence: CSASPSGSQDTGELFF. CDR3 nucleotides: TGCAGTGCTAGTCCTAGCGGGAGTCAGGACACCGGGGAGCTGTTTTTT.